Listed here are 3 T cell receptor beta chains from one sample, sequenced in a study of blood T cell repertoires in COVID-19. Using immunoSEQ multiplex PCR, the repertoire was profiled, and TCRdb retains in-frame clones only, with some absent. The table records under 300,000 clones, 75% to 90% of them present only once. Sequencing was done on a sample of peripheral blood. The source is a woman aged 70-85 years with acute or convalescent COVID-19.

This clone has only one observation. The chain links TRBV2 to TRBJ1-5; no clear D gene. Germline V gene data show CDR1 as SNHLY and CDR2 as FYNNEI. The CDR3 has 14 amino acids. V dropped 4 bases and J dropped 4 bases, with 11 bases sitting between them. In DNA, the CDR3 is TGTGCCAGCAGTGCCGGAGGAGCAAATCAGCCCCAGCATTTT. Amino acid sequence: CASSAGGANQPQHF. Looking up the rest from reference TRBV2 and TRBJ1-5 gives the full variable domain: EPEVTQTPSHQVTQMGQEVILRCVPISNHLYFYWYRQILGQKVEFLVSFYNNEISEKSEIFDDQFSVERPDGSNFTLKIRSTKLEDSAMYFCASSAGGANQPQHFGDGTRLSIL.

In nucleotides, the CDR3 is TGTGCCAGCAGTCTTTCCCGGACAGGGATAGCTTTCTTT. It codes for CASSLSRTGIAFF. The chain couples TRBV6-5 to TRBJ1-1, with 8 bases identical to TRBD1. Looked up from germline, CDR1 is MNHEY and CDR2 is SVGAGI. V was pared by 5 bases and J by 10 bases, with 9 bases of the junction left unmatched. This CDR3 comprises 13 residues.

The chain has TRBV7-6 and TRBJ2-5, with 8 bases that match TRBD2. The V segment lost 1 base and the J segment 5 bases; nucleotides outside the gene matches: 9. Germline V gene data show CDR1 as SGHVS and CDR2 as FNYEAQ. The CDR3 loop spans 16 amino acids. CDR3 coding DNA: TGTGCCAGCAGCTTAGGAATAGCGGGGTCGGGGGAGACCCAGTACTTC. It is translated as CASSLGIAGSGETQYF.